This T cell receptor beta chain appears in the sequencing data of a study of control samples from healthy donors and cancer patients. TCRdb's table, derived via immunoSEQ multiplex PCR, lists solely in-frame clones and lacks some. The sample shows approximately 150,000 clones, less than 95% of them seen only once. Germline values: CDR1 SGHDN, CDR2 FVKESK. V lost 5 bases and J lost 4, with 11 bases in between. The CDR3 sequence is 13 residues long. This sequence joins TRBV14 and TRBJ1-1, with TRBD1 as a possible D gene (5 bases). The sample comprised blood. The clonotype comes from a man aged 18-30 years in good health. The CDR3 coding sequence is TGTGCCAGCAGCGACTGGGGGGTCACTGAAGCTTTCTTT. Its protein is CASSDWGVTEAFF.